What follows are 10 T cell receptor beta chains derived from one specimen sequenced in a study of CD8 T cells in Susac syndrome. Reverse transcription of about 0.5 to 1 ug RNA used random hexamers. MiXCR, run by TCRdb on the immunoSEQ multiplex PCR reads, gives a single entry per CDR3 protein. The sample has approximately 110,000 distinct CDR3 sequences, around 94% seen once; the top ten hold under 0.095%. Sequencing was performed on CD4+ T cells from PBMCs. Receptors were obtained from a human donor in good health.

V and J are TRBV20-1 and TRBJ1-3; D might be TRBD1 (6 bases). The CDR3 length is 15 residues. Germline V gene sequence: CDR1 DFQATT, CDR2 SNEGSKA (reference sequence). The V gene lost 3 bases and the J gene lost 1 base, with 13 bases spanning the gap. The CDR3 protein is CSASTGGLSGNTIYF. CDR3 in DNA: TGCAGTGCTAGTACTGGGGGGCTGTCTGGAAACACCATATATTTT.

The rearrangement links TRBV19 to TRBJ2-7; TRBD1 matches at 7 bases. The CDR3 contains 15 residues. Germline loops: CDR1 LNHDA, CDR2 SQIVND (reference sequence). J lost 4 bases, V lost 3 bases, and 9 bases had no gene match. The CDR3 DNA is TGTGCCAGTAGTATCTCCGCGACAGGGAGTTACGAGCAGTACTTC. It is translated as CASSISATGSYEQYF.

This chain connects TRBV30 to TRBJ1-5; D might be TRBD1 (6 bases). The V end was cut by 6 bases, the J end by 6 bases, with 15 bases between. CDR3 length equals 13 residues. Per germline, CDR1 GTSNPN and CDR2 SVGIG (reference sequence). The chain's CDR3 is CACHGQPGQPQHF. CDR3 nucleotides: TGTGCCTGCCACGGACAGCCCGGTCAGCCCCAGCATTTT.

This chain joins TRBV9 and TRBJ2-2, with D perhaps given as TRBD1 or TRBD2 (6 bases each). Trimming stripped 4 bases from V and 7 bases from J, with 17 bases between. There are 15 residues in the CDR3. In germline, CDR1 is SGDLS, CDR2 YYNGEE. The CDR3 here is CASSLSGGRDGELFF. CDR3 coding DNA: TGTGCCAGCAGCCTTAGTGGGGGGCGCGACGGGGAGCTGTTTTTT.

V and J are TRBV7-2 and TRBJ2-7; D is perhaps TRBD2 (6 bases). This CDR3 is 14 amino acids long. Germline CDR1 and CDR2: SGHTA and FQGNSA. Trimming removed 7 bases at V and 0 bases at J, with 13 bases between. The CDR3 nucleotides are TGTGCCAGCAAGGACTATTTGAACTCCTACGAGCAGTACTTC. This encodes CASKDYLNSYEQYF.

V gene TRBV5-1 combines with J gene TRBJ1-1; 7 bases agree with TRBD1. The CDR3 loop spans 14 amino acids. Germline V gene lookup returns CDR1 SGHRS and CDR2 YFSETQ. The ends lost 7 bases at V and 0 bases at J; junction bases unmatched: 6. CDR3 sequence: CASHRDSMNTEAFF. The DNA for the CDR3 is TGCGCCAGCCACCGGGACAGCATGAACACTGAAGCTTTCTTT.

The chain has TRBV10-3 and TRBJ1-2; 7 bases align to TRBD1. The CDR3 sequence is 15 residues long. The germline gives CDR1 ENHRY, CDR2 SYGVKD. Unmatched junction bases numbered 12, after V lost 10 bases and J lost 1 base. The CDR3 protein is CATGDSLLFNYGYTF. The CDR3 DNA is TGTGCCACCGGGGACAGTCTTCTTTTTAACTATGGCTACACCTTC.

This clonotype has only a few counts. The chain is built from TRBV7-2 and TRBJ1-5; TRBD1 is a possible D gene (5 bases). V lost 6 bases, J lost 5 bases, and 11 bases lay in between. CDR1 SGHTA and CDR2 FQGNSA come from the germline V gene. This CDR3 spans 13 amino acids. The CDR3 DNA is TGTGCCAGCAGTCAGGGTTGGGATCAGCCCCAGCATTTT. Protein: CASSQGWDQPQHF.

This chain links TRBV6-6 with TRBJ1-5; the D is unclear. The CDR3 has 13 residues. Germline CDR1 and CDR2: MNHNY and SVGAGI (reference sequence). V lost 5 bases and J 3 bases, leaving 8 bases between the germline ends. This chain's CDR3 is CASSPNYNQPQHF. CDR3 coding DNA: TGTGCCAGCAGTCCGAATTACAATCAGCCCCAGCATTTT.

This chain joins TRBV6-2 or TRBV6-3 and TRBJ2-7, with TRBD2 identical over 11 bases. CDR1 MNHEY and CDR2 SVGEGT come from the germline V gene. The length of the CDR3 is 15 residues. Trimming removed 8 bases from V and 3 bases from J; junction bases left unmatched: 9. Written as DNA, the CDR3 is TGTGCCAGCCACTGGGGGCTAGCGGGAGGCTACGAGCAGTACTTC. Protein: CASHWGLAGGYEQYF.